This entry lists 14 T cell receptor beta chains sequenced from one sample in a study of cytomegalovirus exposure and HLA in healthy donors. The PCR employed 60 Vbeta primers together with 13 Jbeta primers. Sequencing used immunoSEQ multiplex PCR; TCRdb keeps in-frame clones, though not all of them. Of around 150,000 clones listed, around 90% are singletons. The sequencing input was PBMCs. The receptors were gathered from a woman aged 35 to 49 in good health and CMV-seronegative.

The chain carries TRBV2 and TRBJ1-2, with 8 nucleotides matching TRBD1. Germline V gene data show CDR1 as SNHLY and CDR2 as FYNNEI. The CDR3 sequence is 14 residues long. Unmatched junction bases numbered 6, after V lost 4 bases and J lost 5 bases. The CDR3 region is CASSVDRVRYGYTF. Written as DNA, the CDR3 is TGTGCCAGCAGTGTGGACAGGGTTCGTTATGGCTACACCTTC.

The chain uses TRBV19 and TRBJ1-5; D is unclear. The CDR3 runs to 15 residues. CDR1 and CDR2 (germline): LNHDA, SQIVND (reference sequence). The V end was cut by 3 bases, the J end by 0 bases, with 9 bases between. This CDR3 is CASSIRGGSNQPQHF. In DNA form, the CDR3 reads TGTGCCAGTAGTATTCGGGGAGGTAGCAATCAGCCCCAGCATTTT. Looking up the rest from reference TRBV19 and TRBJ1-5 gives the full variable domain: DGGITQSPKYLFRKEGQNVTLSCEQNLNHDAMYWYRQDPGQGLRLIYYSQIVNDFQKGDIAEGYSVSREKKESFPLTVTSAQKNPTAFYLCASSIRGGSNQPQHFGDGTRLSIL.

J is TRBJ2-1 and V is TRBV10-3; maybe TRBD1 (6 bases). The CDR3 has 12 amino acids. V was trimmed by 7 bases and J by 6 bases, leaving 10 bases between them. The germline V gene encodes CDR1 ENHRY and CDR2 SYGVKD. The CDR3: CAIKPGANEQFF. In DNA, the CDR3 is TGTGCCATCAAACCAGGGGCCAATGAGCAGTTCTTC.

The rearrangement joins TRBV9 to TRBJ2-1; perhaps TRBD2 as D (5 bases). Germline V lookup: CDR1 SGDLS, CDR2 YYNGEE. This CDR3 has 15 amino acids. V was shortened by 0 bases and J by 1 base, with 8 bases between the two germline ends. For the CDR3, the DNA is TGTGCCAGCAGCGTAGTGGGAGAGTCCTACAATGAGCAGTTCTTC. Protein product: CASSVVGESYNEQFF.

The chain uses TRBV2 and TRBJ2-1; 7 nucleotides match TRBD1. J lost 0 bases, V lost 11 bases, and 7 bases had no gene match. The CDR3 has 14 amino acids. CDR1 is SNHLY and CDR2 is FYNNEI in the germline V gene. This CDR3 reads CASPRDSSYNEQFF. CDR3 DNA: TGTGCCTCCCCCCGGGACAGCTCCTACAATGAGCAGTTCTTC.

The V and J genes are TRBV30 and TRBJ1-2, with TRBD1 as a possible D gene (5 bases). Germline assignment: CDR1 GTSNPN and CDR2 SVGIG (reference sequence). V gave up 5 bases and J gave up 0 bases, with 13 bases separating them. This CDR3 has 14 residues. CDR3 DNA: TGTGCCTGGTCTGGGACTTCACCTAACTATGGCTACACCTTC. This translates into CAWSGTSPNYGYTF.

The DNA of the CDR3 is TGTGCCAGCAGCTTAGGGACAGCGGTATTGACAGATACGCAGTATTTT. This codes for CASSLGTAVLTDTQYF. The chain carries TRBV11-2 and TRBJ2-3, with D perhaps TRBD1 (6 bases). CDR3 size: 16 residues. Germline V CDR1 and CDR2: SGHAT, FQNNGV. V dropped 1 base and J dropped 3 bases, with 14 bases sitting between them.

This clone occurred a few times. V gene TRBV4-1 combines with J gene TRBJ2-7; 14 bases are a match to TRBD2. The germline V gene encodes CDR1 MGHRA and CDR2 YSYEKL. The CDR3 has 17 residues. J gave up 6 bases and V 1 base, and 8 bases lay outside the gene matches. CDR3 residues: CASSQGGLAGVPSEQYF. The CDR3 coding sequence is TGCGCCAGCAGCCAAGGGGGACTAGCGGGAGTTCCATCCGAGCAGTACTTC.

V gene TRBV28 combines with J gene TRBJ1-1; 7 bases are shared with TRBD1. J gave up 0 bases and V 6 bases, and 7 bases lay outside the gene matches. Per the germline V gene, CDR1 is MDHEN and CDR2 is SYDVKM. The CDR3 loop spans 15 amino acids. The CDR3 nucleotides read TGTGCCAGCAGCAGGACAGGACTCATGAACACTGAAGCTTTCTTT. It yields the protein CASSRTGLMNTEAFF. Using reference TRBV28 and TRBJ1-1 for the parts outside the CDR3, the full variable domain is DVKVTQSSRYLVKRTGEKVFLECVQDMDHENMFWYRQDPGLGLRLIYFSYDVKMKEKGDIPEGYSVSREKKERFSLILESASTNQTSMYLCASSRTGLMNTEAFFGQGTRLTVV.

The V call is TRBV5-1, the J call TRBJ1-2; 7 positions agree with TRBD1. The V and J ends lost 7 bases and 3 bases, in that order; junction bases with no gene match: 9. Per the germline V gene, CDR1 is SGHRS and CDR2 is YFSETQ. This CDR3 contains 14 residues. CDR3: CASGGQDGDYGYTF. CDR3 DNA sequence: TGCGCCAGCGGTGGACAGGATGGGGACTATGGCTACACCTTC.

This clone appeared a single time. The chain uses TRBV6-5 and TRBJ1-5; D gene ambiguous. The CDR3 covers 14 residues. Between the trimmed V and J ends, which lost 0 bases and 6 bases, there was a span of 9 bases. The germline V gene encodes CDR1 MNHEY and CDR2 SVGAGI. The CDR3 here is CASSYSNGVQPQHF. The CDR3 region has the DNA TGTGCCAGCAGTTACTCGAACGGGGTTCAGCCCCAGCATTTT.

The chain carries TRBV7-9 and TRBJ2-7, with D perhaps matching TRBD1 (6 bases). Germline CDR1 is SEHNR and CDR2 is FQNEAQ (reference sequence). CDR3 length: 15 residues. V was cut by 4 bases and J by 2 bases, with 15 bases left in between. The CDR3 DNA reads as TGTGCCAGCAGCTCCTCAGACGGACAGACCTACGAGCAGTACTTC. It codes for CASSSSDGQTYEQYF.

J is TRBJ2-7 and V is TRBV10-2; 8 nucleotides line up with TRBD1. CDR1 WSHSY and CDR2 SAAADI come from the germline V gene. V lost 6 bases and J lost 6; bases outside the gene matches: 7. The length of the CDR3 is 13 residues. In DNA form, the CDR3 reads TGCGCCAGCAGCCCGATCGGGACAGGCGAGCAGTACTTC. This translates into CASSPIGTGEQYF.

The J gene is TRBJ2-7, the V gene TRBV6-5, with D possibly being TRBD1 (6 bases). The length of the CDR3 is 15 residues. The ends were cut back, 3 bases at V and 7 bases at J, with 19 bases in the middle. Germline-derived CDR1 and CDR2 are MNHEY and SVGAGI. The CDR3 here is CASSYHTGTTGEQYF. CDR3 DNA: TGTGCCAGCAGTTATCACACGGGGACAACGGGGGAGCAGTACTTC.